This T cell receptor beta chain was found in a study of immune heterogeneity within non-small cell lung tumors. On the study more broadly: Squamous cell carcinomas accounted for a few of the tumors, non-squamous carcinomas for 10, and 1 was not otherwise specified. Whole-study findings and limits: Locally, T-cell clonality showed a moderate but significant correlation with tumor mutational burden measured at the same site (R around 0.35). Tumor sites within a patient were found to share identical dominant CDR3 beta clonotypes, and site-unique high-frequency clones were also present.

V dropped 4 bases and J dropped 2 bases, with 16 bases sitting between them. CDR1 is SGHVS, CDR2 FNYEAQ, per germline. The CDR3 consists of 16 residues. Multiplex PCR was performed with 32 V and 13 J primers, and it amplified TCR beta CDR3. TCRdb independently ran MiXCR on the multiplex PCR reads; one entry per CDR3 protein. The data hold fewer than 25,000 distinct CDR3 sequences, with 28% observed a single time. In regard to this clonotype: Its antigen is currently unknown.

With about 570 ng used per sample, the template was genomic DNA from bulk tumor. Biopsies that were spaced far apart were taken, several per primary tumor, during surgery. Curative surgery was undertaken by patients, who had untreated, newly diagnosed non-small cell lung cancer. The study drew donors from newly diagnosed non-small cell lung cancer patients having surgery with curative intent. This receptor was obtained from a man between 40 and 49 years old with non-small cell lung cancer. This chain links TRBV7-6 with TRBJ2-3; TRBD2 is a possible D gene (5 bases). Material: lung tumor tissue. CDR3 bases: TGTGCCAGCAGCTCTAAAAACCCCGGGGTCACAGATACGCAGTATTTT. This translates into CASSSKNPGVTDTQYF.